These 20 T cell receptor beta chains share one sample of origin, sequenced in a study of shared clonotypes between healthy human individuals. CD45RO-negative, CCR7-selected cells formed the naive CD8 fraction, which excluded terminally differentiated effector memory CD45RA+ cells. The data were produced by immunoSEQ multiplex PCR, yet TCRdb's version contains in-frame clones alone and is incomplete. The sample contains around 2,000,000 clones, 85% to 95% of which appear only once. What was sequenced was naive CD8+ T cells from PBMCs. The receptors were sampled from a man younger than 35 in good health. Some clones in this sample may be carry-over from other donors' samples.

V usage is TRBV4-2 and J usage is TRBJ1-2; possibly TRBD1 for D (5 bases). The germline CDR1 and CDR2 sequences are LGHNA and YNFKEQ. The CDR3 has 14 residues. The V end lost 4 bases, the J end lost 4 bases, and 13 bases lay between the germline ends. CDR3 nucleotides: TGTGCCAGCAGCCCCGGACACGGACCCTATGGCTACACCTTC. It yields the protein CASSPGHGPYGYTF.

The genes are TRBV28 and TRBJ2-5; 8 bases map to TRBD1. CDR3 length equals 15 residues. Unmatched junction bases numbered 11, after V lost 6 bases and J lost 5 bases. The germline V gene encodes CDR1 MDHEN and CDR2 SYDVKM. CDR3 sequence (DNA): TGTGCCAGCAGCCGTACGGACAGGGTCTGGGAGACCCAGTACTTC. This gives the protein CASSRTDRVWETQYF. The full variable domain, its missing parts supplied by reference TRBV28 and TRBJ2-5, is DVKVTQSSRYLVKRTGEKVFLECVQDMDHENMFWYRQDPGLGLRLIYFSYDVKMKEKGDIPEGYSVSREKKERFSLILESASTNQTSMYLCASSRTDRVWETQYFGPGTRLLVL.

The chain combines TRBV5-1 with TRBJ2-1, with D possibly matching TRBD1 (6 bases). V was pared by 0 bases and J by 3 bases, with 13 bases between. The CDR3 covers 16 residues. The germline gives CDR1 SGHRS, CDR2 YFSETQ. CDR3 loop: CASSLVSGQNYNEQFF. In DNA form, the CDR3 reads TGCGCCAGCAGCTTGGTTTCTGGACAGAACTACAATGAGCAGTTCTTC.

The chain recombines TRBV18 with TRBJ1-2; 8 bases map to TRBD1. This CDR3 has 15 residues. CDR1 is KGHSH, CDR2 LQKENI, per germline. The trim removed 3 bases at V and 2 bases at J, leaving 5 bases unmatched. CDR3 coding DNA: TGTGCCAGCTCACCGACGCGGGACAGGAACTATGGCTACACCTTC. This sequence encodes CASSPTRDRNYGYTF.

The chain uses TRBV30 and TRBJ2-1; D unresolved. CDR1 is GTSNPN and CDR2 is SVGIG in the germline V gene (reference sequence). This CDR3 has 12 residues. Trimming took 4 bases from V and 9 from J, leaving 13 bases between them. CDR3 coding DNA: TGTGCCTGGAAGGAGCTGGTGGGTGAGCAGTTCTTC. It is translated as CAWKELVGEQFF.

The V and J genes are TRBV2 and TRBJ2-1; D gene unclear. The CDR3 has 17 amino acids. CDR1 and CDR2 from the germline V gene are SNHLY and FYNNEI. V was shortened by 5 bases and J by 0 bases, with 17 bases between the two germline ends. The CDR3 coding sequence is TGTGCCAGCAGTCAACCCCCTCCCGCCTACTCCTACAATGAGCAGTTCTTC. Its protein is CASSQPPPAYSYNEQFF.

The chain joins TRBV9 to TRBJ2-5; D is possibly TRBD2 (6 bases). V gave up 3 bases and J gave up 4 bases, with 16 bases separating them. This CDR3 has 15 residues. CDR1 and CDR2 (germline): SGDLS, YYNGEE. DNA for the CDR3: TGTGCCAGCAGCGACTCCTTGGGAGCGGGAGAGACCCAGTACTTC. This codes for CASSDSLGAGETQYF.

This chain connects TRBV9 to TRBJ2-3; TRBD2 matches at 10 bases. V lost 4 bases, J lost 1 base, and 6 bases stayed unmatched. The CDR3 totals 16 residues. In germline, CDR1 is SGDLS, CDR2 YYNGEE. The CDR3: CASSPIGTSGTDTQYF. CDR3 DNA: TGTGCCAGCAGCCCGATCGGGACTAGCGGCACAGATACGCAGTATTTT.

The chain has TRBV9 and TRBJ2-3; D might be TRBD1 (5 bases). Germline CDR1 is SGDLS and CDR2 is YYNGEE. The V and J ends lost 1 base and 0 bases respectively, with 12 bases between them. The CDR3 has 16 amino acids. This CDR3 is CASSVRQQTSTDTQYF. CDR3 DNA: TGTGCCAGCAGCGTACGACAGCAAACTAGCACAGATACGCAGTATTTT.

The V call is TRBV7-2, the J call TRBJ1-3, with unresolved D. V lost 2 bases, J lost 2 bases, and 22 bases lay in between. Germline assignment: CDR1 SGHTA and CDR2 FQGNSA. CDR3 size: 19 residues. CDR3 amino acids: CASSLFSWGPQATGNTIYF. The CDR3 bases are TGTGCCAGCAGCTTATTTTCGTGGGGTCCCCAGGCCACTGGAAACACCATATATTTT.

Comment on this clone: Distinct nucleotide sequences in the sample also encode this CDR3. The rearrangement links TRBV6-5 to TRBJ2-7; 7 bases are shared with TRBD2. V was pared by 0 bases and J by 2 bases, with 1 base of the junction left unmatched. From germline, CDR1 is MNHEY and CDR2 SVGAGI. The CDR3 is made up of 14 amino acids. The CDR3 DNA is TGTGCCAGCAGTTACTCAAGCGGGACCTACGAGCAGTACTTC. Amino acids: CASSYSSGTYEQYF.

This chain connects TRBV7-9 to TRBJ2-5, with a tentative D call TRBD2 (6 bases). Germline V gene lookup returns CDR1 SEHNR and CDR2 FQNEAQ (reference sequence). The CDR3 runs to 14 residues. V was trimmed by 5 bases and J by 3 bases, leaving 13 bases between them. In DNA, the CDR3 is TGTGCCAGCAGCCAACCGATAGCGGAAGAGACCCAGTACTTC. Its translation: CASSQPIAEETQYF. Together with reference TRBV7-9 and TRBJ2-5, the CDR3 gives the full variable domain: DTGVSQNPRHKITKRGQNVTFRCDPISEHNRLYWYRQTLGQGPEFLTYFQNEAQLEKSRLLSDRFSAERPKGSFSTLEIQRTEQGDSAMYLCASSQPIAEETQYFGPGTRLLVL.

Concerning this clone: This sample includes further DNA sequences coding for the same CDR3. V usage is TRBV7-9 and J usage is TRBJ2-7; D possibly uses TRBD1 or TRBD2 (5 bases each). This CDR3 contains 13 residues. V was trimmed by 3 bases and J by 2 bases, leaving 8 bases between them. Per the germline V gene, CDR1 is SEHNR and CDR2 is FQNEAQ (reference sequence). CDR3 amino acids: CASSFGGTYEQYF. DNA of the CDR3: TGTGCCAGCAGCTTTGGGGGTACCTACGAGCAGTACTTC.

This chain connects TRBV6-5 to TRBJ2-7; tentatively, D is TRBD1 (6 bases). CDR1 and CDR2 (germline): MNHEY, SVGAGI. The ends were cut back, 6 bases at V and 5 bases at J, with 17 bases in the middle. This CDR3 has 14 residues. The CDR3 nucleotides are TGTGCCAGCAGAACTTCCGCCAGGGGTCACGAGCAGTACTTC. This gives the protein CASRTSARGHEQYF.

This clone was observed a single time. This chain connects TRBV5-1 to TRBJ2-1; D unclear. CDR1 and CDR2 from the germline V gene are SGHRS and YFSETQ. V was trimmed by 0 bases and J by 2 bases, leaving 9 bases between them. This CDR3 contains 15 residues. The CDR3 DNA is TGCGCCAGCAGCTTGGACAAGCCCGCCTACAATGAGCAGTTCTTC. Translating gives CASSLDKPAYNEQFF. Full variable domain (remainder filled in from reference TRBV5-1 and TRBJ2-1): KAGVTQTPRYLIKTRGQQVTLSCSPISGHRSVSWYQQTPGQGLQFLFEYFSETQRNKGNFPGRFSGRQFSNSRSEMNVSTLELGDSALYLCASSLDKPAYNEQFFGPGTRLTVL.

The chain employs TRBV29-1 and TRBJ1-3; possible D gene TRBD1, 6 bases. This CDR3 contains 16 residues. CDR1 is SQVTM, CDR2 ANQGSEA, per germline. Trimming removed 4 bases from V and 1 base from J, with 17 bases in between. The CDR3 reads CSVVSWDKLSGNTIYF. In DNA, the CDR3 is TGCAGCGTTGTTTCTTGGGACAAATTATCTGGAAACACCATATATTTT.

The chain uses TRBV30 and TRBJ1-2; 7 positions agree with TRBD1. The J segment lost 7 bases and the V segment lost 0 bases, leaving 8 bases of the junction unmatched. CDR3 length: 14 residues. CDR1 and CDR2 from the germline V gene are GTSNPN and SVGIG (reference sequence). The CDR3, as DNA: TGTGCCTGGAGTGTGAGGGGGCCCGAGGGTGGCTACACCTTC. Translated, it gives CAWSVRGPEGGYTF.

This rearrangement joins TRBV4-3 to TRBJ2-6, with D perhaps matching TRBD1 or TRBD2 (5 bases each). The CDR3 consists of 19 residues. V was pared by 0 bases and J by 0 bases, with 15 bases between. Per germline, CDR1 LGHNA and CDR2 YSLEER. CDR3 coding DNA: TGCGCCAGCAGCCAAGATATTTTGGGGGAGAGCTCTGGGGCCAACGTCCTGACTTTC. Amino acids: CASSQDILGESSGANVLTF.

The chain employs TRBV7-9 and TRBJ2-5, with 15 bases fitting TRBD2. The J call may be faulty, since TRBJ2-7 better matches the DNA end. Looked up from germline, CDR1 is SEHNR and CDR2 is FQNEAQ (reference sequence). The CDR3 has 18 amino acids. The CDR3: CASSGTGTSGRITYEQYF. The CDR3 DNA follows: TGTGCCAGCAGTGGGACCGGGACTAGCGGGAGGATAACCTACGAGCAGTACTTC.

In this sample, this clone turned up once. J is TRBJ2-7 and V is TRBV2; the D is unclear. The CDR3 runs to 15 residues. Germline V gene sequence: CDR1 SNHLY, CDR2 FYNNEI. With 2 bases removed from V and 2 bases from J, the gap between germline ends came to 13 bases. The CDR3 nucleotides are TGTGCCAGCAGTGAAACACAGCTTCTACCCTACGAGCAGTACTTC. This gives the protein CASSETQLLPYEQYF.